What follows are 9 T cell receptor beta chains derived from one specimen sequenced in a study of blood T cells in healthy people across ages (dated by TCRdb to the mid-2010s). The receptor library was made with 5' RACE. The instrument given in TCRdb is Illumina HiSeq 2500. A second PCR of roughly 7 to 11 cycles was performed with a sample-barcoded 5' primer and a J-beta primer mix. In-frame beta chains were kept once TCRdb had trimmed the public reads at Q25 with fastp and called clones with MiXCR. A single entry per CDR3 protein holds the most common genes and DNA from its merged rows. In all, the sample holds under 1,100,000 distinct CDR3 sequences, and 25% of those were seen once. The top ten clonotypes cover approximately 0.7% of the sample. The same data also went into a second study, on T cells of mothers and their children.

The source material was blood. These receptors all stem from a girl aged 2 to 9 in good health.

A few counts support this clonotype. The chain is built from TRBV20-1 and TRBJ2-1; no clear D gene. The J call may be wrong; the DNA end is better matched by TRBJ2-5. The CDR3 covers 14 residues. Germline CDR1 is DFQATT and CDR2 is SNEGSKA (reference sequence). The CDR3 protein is CSARDWAGQETQYF. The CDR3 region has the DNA TGCAGTGCTAGAGATTGGGCAGGCCAAGAGACCCAGTACTTC.

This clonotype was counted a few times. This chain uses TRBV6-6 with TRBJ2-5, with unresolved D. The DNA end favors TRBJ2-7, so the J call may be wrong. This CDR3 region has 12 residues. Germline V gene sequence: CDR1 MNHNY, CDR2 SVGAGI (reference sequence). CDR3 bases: TGTGCCAGCACTGATGATTCCTACGAGCAGTACTTC. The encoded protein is CASTDDSYEQYF.

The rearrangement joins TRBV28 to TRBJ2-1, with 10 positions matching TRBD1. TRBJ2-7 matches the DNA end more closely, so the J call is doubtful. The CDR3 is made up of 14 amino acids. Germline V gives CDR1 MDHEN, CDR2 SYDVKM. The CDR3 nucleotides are TGTGCCAGCAGTGGACAGGGGGTGCCCTACGAGCAGTACTTC. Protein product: CASSGQGVPYEQYF.

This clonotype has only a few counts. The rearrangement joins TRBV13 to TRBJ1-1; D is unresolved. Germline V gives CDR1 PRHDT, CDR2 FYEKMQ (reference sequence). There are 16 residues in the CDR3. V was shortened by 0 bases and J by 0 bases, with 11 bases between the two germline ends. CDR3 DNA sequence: TGTGCCAGCAGCTTAGGAGGATACGATATGAACACTGAAGCTTTCTTT. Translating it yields CASSLGGYDMNTEAFF. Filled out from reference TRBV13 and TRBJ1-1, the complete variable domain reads AAGVIQSPRHLIKEKRETATLKCYPIPRHDTVYWYQQGPGQDPQFLISFYEKMQSDKGSIPDRFSAQQFSDYHSELNMSSLELGDSALYFCASSLGGYDMNTEAFFGQGTRLTVV.

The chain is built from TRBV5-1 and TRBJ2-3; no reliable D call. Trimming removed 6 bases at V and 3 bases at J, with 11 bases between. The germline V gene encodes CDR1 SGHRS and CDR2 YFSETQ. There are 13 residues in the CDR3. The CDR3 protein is CASTSVVTDTQYF. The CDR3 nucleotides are TGCGCCAGCACTTCTGTTGTAACAGATACGCAGTATTTT.

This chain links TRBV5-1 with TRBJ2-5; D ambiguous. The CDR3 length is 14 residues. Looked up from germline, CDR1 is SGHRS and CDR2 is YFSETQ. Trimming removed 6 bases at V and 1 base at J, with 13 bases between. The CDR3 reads CASTLRLGQETQYF. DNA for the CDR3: TGCGCCAGCACCCTACGACTTGGCCAAGAGACCCAGTACTTC. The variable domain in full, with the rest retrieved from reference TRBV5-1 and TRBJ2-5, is KAGVTQTPRYLIKTRGQQVTLSCSPISGHRSVSWYQQTPGQGLQFLFEYFSETQRNKGNFPGRFSGRQFSNSRSEMNVSTLELGDSALYLCASTLRLGQETQYFGPGTRLLVL.

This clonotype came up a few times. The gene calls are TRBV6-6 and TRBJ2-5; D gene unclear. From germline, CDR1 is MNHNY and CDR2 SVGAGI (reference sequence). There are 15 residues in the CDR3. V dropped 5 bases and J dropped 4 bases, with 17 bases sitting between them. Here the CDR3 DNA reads TGTGCCAGCAGTGATGGGCCAATTGGGCGAGAGACCCAGTACTTC. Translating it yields CASSDGPIGRETQYF.

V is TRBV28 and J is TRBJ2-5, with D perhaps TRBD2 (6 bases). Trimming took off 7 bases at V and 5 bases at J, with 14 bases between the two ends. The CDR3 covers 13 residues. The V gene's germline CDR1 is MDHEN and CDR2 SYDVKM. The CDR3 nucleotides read TGTGCCAGCACCTGGCGGGGTGGCGAGACCCAGTACTTC. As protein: CASTWRGGETQYF.

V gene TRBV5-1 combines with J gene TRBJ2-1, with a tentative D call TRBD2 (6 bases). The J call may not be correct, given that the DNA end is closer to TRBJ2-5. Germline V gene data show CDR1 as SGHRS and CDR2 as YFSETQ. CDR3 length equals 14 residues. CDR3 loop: CASSFRDSPETQYF. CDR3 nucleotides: TGCGCCAGCAGCTTCAGGGACTCACCCGAGACCCAGTACTTC.